Listed here are 9 T cell receptor beta chains from one sample, sequenced in a study of cytomegalovirus exposure and HLA in healthy donors. The primer mix had 60 Vbeta and 13 Jbeta primers. The repertoire was sequenced with immunoSEQ multiplex PCR; TCRdb's copy has only in-frame clones and lacks some. The sample has 190,000 or so clones, over 80% seen once. Sequenced material: PBMCs. Every receptor here comes from a man between 45 and 60 years old in good health and CMV-seronegative.

The J gene is TRBJ1-2, the V gene TRBV7-2; tentatively, D is TRBD1 (6 bases). This CDR3 comprises 14 residues. Looked up from germline, CDR1 is SGHTA and CDR2 is FQGNSA. V shed 7 bases and J shed 7 bases, with 19 bases lying between them. The CDR3 DNA sequence: TGTGCCAGCAACCCACAGGGCCTCGCCGTTGGCTACACCTTC. Translating it yields CASNPQGLAVGYTF.

This clone was counted only a few times. The gene calls are TRBV5-6 and TRBJ2-7; 7 bases fit TRBD1. This CDR3 is built from 14 residues. Germline V gene lookup returns CDR1 SGHDT and CDR2 YYEEEE. V lost 6 bases to trimming and J lost 2 bases; unmatched junction nucleotides: 8. Here the CDR3 reads CASKIRQGPYEQYF. The CDR3 DNA reads as TGTGCCAGCAAGATTCGACAGGGCCCCTACGAGCAGTACTTC.

The chain uses TRBV5-1 and TRBJ2-7, with D unclear. Trimming left V 1 base short and J 2 bases short, with 7 bases between. CDR1 is SGHRS and CDR2 is YFSETQ in the germline V gene. The CDR3 has 13 amino acids. CDR3 residues: CASSLTETYEQYF. The CDR3 DNA reads as TGCGCCAGCAGCTTGACAGAGACCTACGAGCAGTACTTC.

This clone appeared a single time. V and J are TRBV5-4 and TRBJ2-5; D is uncertain. V dropped 0 bases and J dropped 1 base, with 7 bases sitting between them. The CDR3 extends over 14 amino acids. Germline CDR1 SGHNT, CDR2 YYREEE (reference sequence). CDR3: CASSLDPSQETQYF. CDR3 nucleotide sequence: TGTGCCAGCAGCTTGGACCCCAGCCAAGAGACCCAGTACTTC. The variable domain in full, completed from reference TRBV5-4 and TRBJ2-5, reads ETGVTQSPTHLIKTRGQQVTLRCSSQSGHNTVSWYQQALGQGPQFIFQYYREEENGRGNFPPRFSGLQFPNYSSELNVNALELDDSALYLCASSLDPSQETQYFGPGTRLLVL.

The V gene is TRBV30, the J gene TRBJ2-1; TRBD2 is a possible D gene (6 bases). Trimming left V 8 bases short and J 4 bases short, with 18 bases between. Germline V gene sequence: CDR1 GTSNPN, CDR2 SVGIG (reference sequence). This CDR3 has 14 residues. CDR3 amino acids: CAGGAATNYNEQFF. The CDR3 coding sequence is TGTGCCGGAGGGGCTGCGACTAATTACAATGAGCAGTTCTTC.

In DNA form, the CDR3 reads TGCGCCAGCAGCTCGGGGGAGCAGTACTTC. Protein sequence: CASSSGEQYF. The V gene is TRBV10-1, the J gene TRBJ2-7; D may be TRBD2 (5 bases). Between the trimmed V and J ends, which lost 6 bases and 7 bases, there was a span of 7 bases. The CDR3 has 10 amino acids. From germline, CDR1 is WNHNN and CDR2 SYGVQD (reference sequence).

Only a few counts were recorded for this clone. The rearrangement joins TRBV27 to TRBJ2-7; D might be TRBD1 (5 bases). From germline, CDR1 is MNHEY and CDR2 SMNVEV (reference sequence). This CDR3 has 14 residues. Trimming cost V 6 bases and J 2 bases, with 14 bases left between them. DNA for the CDR3: TGTGCCAGCAGCCCTAGACAGCGAGCCTACGAGCAGTACTTC. Amino acids: CASSPRQRAYEQYF.

The chain links TRBV11-2 to TRBJ2-7; D possibly corresponds to TRBD1 (6 bases). V was clipped by 4 bases and J by 6 bases, with 16 bases between them. CDR3 length: 14 amino acids. The germline V gene encodes CDR1 SGHAT and CDR2 FQNNGV. CDR3 sequence reads: CASSYRQGSGEQYF. The CDR3 DNA is TGTGCCAGCAGCTATCGCCAGGGGTCAGGCGAGCAGTACTTC.

This chain joins TRBV19 and TRBJ2-3, with 7 bases lining up with TRBD2. The CDR3 is made up of 14 amino acids. CDR1 is LNHDA and CDR2 is SQIVND in the germline V gene (reference sequence). V shed 5 bases and J 0 bases; nucleotides not matched to a gene: 2. Here the CDR3 reads CASSLAVSTDTQYF. CDR3 DNA sequence: TGTGCCAGTAGTCTAGCGGTAAGCACAGATACGCAGTATTTT.